What follows are 5 T cell receptor beta chains derived from one specimen sequenced in a study of cytomegalovirus exposure and HLA in healthy donors (dated by TCRdb to 2017 to 2019). The library was prepared using the immunoSEQ multiplex PCR assay. A mixture of 60 forward primers for TCR Vbeta segments and 13 reverse primers for TCR Jbeta segments was used in the multiplex PCR. Held by TCRdb, this immuneACCESS table contains in-frame sequences only and omits some clones. Under half of the omission traces to an unresolved V gene where checked; the cause of the rest is unknown. The sample table holds 70,000 to 95,000 clones, of which around 81% were seen once. The ten largest clonotypes hold about 1.1% of the sample. The sequenced sample consisted of PBMCs. These receptors were collected from a male donor in good health and CMV-seronegative.

The rearrangement uses TRBV19 and TRBJ2-2, with TRBD2 matching over 8 bases. From germline, CDR1 is LNHDA and CDR2 SQIVND (reference sequence). V trimming: 10 bases; J trimming: 0 bases; junction bases outside the gene matches: 4. This CDR3 contains 14 residues. CDR3 in DNA: TGTGCCACAACGGGACTAGCGAACACCGGGGAGCTGTTTTTT. This sequence encodes CATTGLANTGELFF.

J is TRBJ1-2 and V is TRBV9; tentative D call: TRBD1 (5 bases). V was cut by 7 bases and J by 6 bases, with 13 bases left in between. The CDR3 is 12 residues long. The germline CDR1 and CDR2 sequences are SGDLS and YYNGEE. Here the CDR3 reads CASASGGDGYTF. DNA of the CDR3: TGTGCCAGCGCCTCCGGGGGGGATGGCTACACCTTC.

V usage is TRBV7-2 and J usage is TRBJ1-1, with D maybe TRBD1 (6 bases). The CDR3 consists of 15 residues. Trimming shortened V by 1 base and J by 7 bases, and 16 bases separated the two germline ends. Germline assignment: CDR1 SGHTA and CDR2 FQGNSA. CDR3 DNA sequence: TGTGCCAGCAGCTTAGTAAGCCGCGGGGGCCGTGAAGCTTTCTTT. This encodes CASSLVSRGGREAFF. Based on the CDR3 plus reference TRBV7-2 and TRBJ1-1, the full variable domain is GAGVSQSPSNKVTEKGKDVELRCDPISGHTALYWYRQSLGQGLEFLIYFQGNSAPDKSGLPSDRFSAERTGGSVSTLTIQRTQQEDSAVYLCASSLVSRGGREAFFGQGTRLTVV.

The chain recombines TRBV30 with TRBJ2-2; perhaps TRBD1 as D (6 bases). This CDR3 comprises 13 residues. The germline CDR1 and CDR2 sequences are GTSNPN and SVGIG (reference sequence). The V end was cut by 6 bases, the J end by 3 bases, with 11 bases between. As DNA, the CDR3 is TGTGCCTGCCGACAGGAGTACACCGGGGAGCTGTTTTTT. Translation: CACRQEYTGELFF.

The chain employs TRBV6-5 and TRBJ1-1; D possibly corresponds to TRBD1 (5 bases). This CDR3 contains 16 residues. Deletions cut 4 bases from V and 5 bases from J, with 20 bases between. Germline CDR1 and CDR2: MNHEY and SVGAGI. The CDR3 coding sequence is TGTGCCAGCAGTTCCGGGTGGGGCAGGGTCGGTACTGAAGCTTTCTTT. It specifies CASSSGWGRVGTEAFF.